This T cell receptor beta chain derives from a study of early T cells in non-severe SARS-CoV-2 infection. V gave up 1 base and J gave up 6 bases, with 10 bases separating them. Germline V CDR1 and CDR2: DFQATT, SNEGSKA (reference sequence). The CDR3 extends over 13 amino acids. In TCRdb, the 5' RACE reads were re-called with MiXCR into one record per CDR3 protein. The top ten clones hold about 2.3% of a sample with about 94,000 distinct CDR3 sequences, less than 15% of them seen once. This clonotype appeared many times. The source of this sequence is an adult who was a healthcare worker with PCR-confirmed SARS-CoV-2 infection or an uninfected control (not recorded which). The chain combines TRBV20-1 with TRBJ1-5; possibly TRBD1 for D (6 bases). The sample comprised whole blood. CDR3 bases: TGCAGTGCTAGAGTAGAACAGGGTCAGCCCCAGCATTTT. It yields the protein CSARVEQGQPQHF.